These 32 T cell receptor beta chains were sequenced from one sample in a study of tissue T cells after allogeneic stem cell transplantation. The protocol was immunoSEQ multiplex PCR, while the TCRdb copy is restricted to in-frame clones and leaves out a portion. Of over 3,500 clones in the sample, around 70% are singletons; the top ten hold over 8%. The sample here was left colon tissue, taken at autopsy. The receptors were sampled from a woman aged 18-49 years with breast cancer.

V usage is TRBV19 and J usage is TRBJ1-5; D unresolved. The CDR3 has 15 residues. V was pared by 5 bases and J by 0 bases, with 11 bases between. Germline V lookup: CDR1 LNHDA, CDR2 SQIVND (reference sequence). The DNA for the CDR3 is TGTGCCAGTAGTGGAACAGACCATAGCAATCAGCCCCAGCATTTT. This encodes CASSGTDHSNQPQHF.

The DNA of the CDR3 is TGTGCCATCAGAGACGCAACCCCGGGCACCGGGGAGCTGTTTTTT. It codes for CAIRDATPGTGELFF. The chain links TRBV10-3 to TRBJ2-2, with D unclear. Deletions cut 6 bases from V and 4 bases from J, with 15 bases between. Looked up from germline, CDR1 is ENHRY and CDR2 is SYGVKD. The CDR3 spans 15 residues.

The rearrangement joins TRBV5-1 to TRBJ1-6; D might be TRBD1 (6 bases). CDR3 length: 14 amino acids. Germline V CDR1 and CDR2: SGHRS, YFSETQ. Trimming removed 5 bases from V and 10 bases from J, with 16 bases in between. CDR3 nucleotide sequence: TGCGCCAGCAGTTTGCGGGACATATCATCACCCCTCCACTTT. It yields the protein CASSLRDISSPLHF.

The rearrangement uses TRBV5-4 and TRBJ2-3; 9 bases match TRBD1. V lost 3 bases to trimming and J lost 6 bases; unmatched junction nucleotides: 5. This CDR3 contains 14 residues. Germline V gene sequence: CDR1 SGHNT, CDR2 YYREEE (reference sequence). The CDR3 sequence is CASSYDRGVDTQYF. The CDR3 DNA sequence: TGTGCCAGCAGCTACGACAGGGGGGTGGATACGCAGTATTTT.

The genes are TRBV18 and TRBJ2-6; D is undetermined. The V gene's germline CDR1 is KGHSH and CDR2 LQKENI. The CDR3 is 15 residues long. V dropped 5 bases and J dropped 3 bases, with 11 bases sitting between them. The CDR3 DNA follows: TGTGCCAGCTCAGCCACAAAGGTTGGGGCCAACGTCCTGACTTTC. It codes for CASSATKVGANVLTF.

This clone was seen a handful of times. Other DNA sequences in this sample translate to the same CDR3. This sequence joins TRBV6-2 or TRBV6-3 and TRBJ1-6, with no clear D. Deletions cut 4 bases from V and 8 bases from J, with 6 bases between. The CDR3 is 12 residues long. The V gene's germline CDR1 is MNHEY and CDR2 SVGEGT. The CDR3 region is CASSSSDSPLHF. DNA of the CDR3: TGTGCCAGCAGTTCCTCCGATTCACCCCTCCACTTT.

The CDR3 bases are TGTGCCAGCAGTTACTCGACAGGGGTGGGCGGCTACACCTTC. It encodes CASSYSTGVGGYTF. The chain carries TRBV6-5 and TRBJ1-2; 8 bases map to TRBD1. The CDR3 runs to 14 residues. The V segment lost 0 bases and the J segment 8 bases; nucleotides outside the gene matches: 5. Germline values: CDR1 MNHEY, CDR2 SVGAGI.

The rearrangement links TRBV6-4 to TRBJ2-3; D unclear. This CDR3 has 15 amino acids. The ends were cut back, 0 bases at V and 0 bases at J, with 7 bases in the middle. Germline V gene lookup returns CDR1 MRHNA and CDR2 SNTAGT. In nucleotides, the CDR3 is TGTGCCAGCAGTGACTCCCCGGCTAGCACAGATACGCAGTATTTT. It translates to CASSDSPASTDTQYF.

DNA of the CDR3: TGTGCCAGTAGTTTAAGGGCGTTTAGCGTGTACGAGCAGTACTTC. It encodes CASSLRAFSVYEQYF. The J gene is TRBJ2-7, the V gene TRBV19; TRBD2 might be the D (5 bases). The CDR3 spans 15 residues. V lost 5 bases, J lost 4 bases, and 18 bases lay in between. The germline CDR1 and CDR2 sequences are LNHDA and SQIVND (reference sequence).

This chain connects TRBV29-1 to TRBJ2-1, with D unclear. This CDR3 has 13 amino acids. V lost 3 bases, J lost 13 bases, and 19 bases lay in between. Germline V lookup: CDR1 SQVTM, CDR2 ANQGSEA. In DNA form, the CDR3 reads TGCAGCGTTGACCCACTACCCGACCCTAGACAGTTCTTC. Amino acid sequence: CSVDPLPDPRQFF.

This clone was detected only once. The V gene is TRBV5-6, the J gene TRBJ2-7, with 9 nucleotides matching TRBD1. Germline V gives CDR1 SGHDT, CDR2 YYEEEE. The CDR3 runs to 14 residues. Unmatched junction bases numbered 4, after V lost 6 bases and J lost 0 bases. The CDR3 sequence is CASTRTGDSYEQYF. The DNA for the CDR3 is TGTGCCAGCACCCGGACAGGGGACTCCTACGAGCAGTACTTC.

This clone was counted once. This chain connects TRBV7-2 to TRBJ1-3; D gene ambiguous. V lost 7 bases and J 0 bases, leaving 10 bases between the germline ends. CDR1 is SGHTA, CDR2 FQGNSA, per germline. This CDR3 has 14 residues. The CDR3 reads CASIPSHSGNTIYF. The CDR3 coding sequence is TGTGCCAGCATCCCGTCCCACTCTGGAAACACCATATATTTT.

V usage is TRBV29-1 and J usage is TRBJ1-2; D is unclear. Germline-derived CDR1 and CDR2 are SQVTM and ANQGSEA. The CDR3 covers 16 residues. V was trimmed by 5 bases and J by 3 bases, leaving 22 bases between them. The DNA for the CDR3 is TGCAGCGTTTTGGGTGAGGGAGGGCGGTCCGACTATGGCTACACCTTC. Translation gives CSVLGEGGRSDYGYTF.

V and J are TRBV2 and TRBJ1-5, with 7 bases that match TRBD1. CDR3 length: 15 residues. From germline, CDR1 is SNHLY and CDR2 FYNNEI. J was trimmed by 7 bases and V by 6 bases; bases with no gene match: 12. The CDR3 DNA reads TGTGCCAGCAGGGGGGACACAGGGGTAGGGCAGCCCCAGCATTTT. It is translated as CASRGDTGVGQPQHF.

The rearrangement joins TRBV2 to TRBJ2-7; TRBD1 aligns across 7 bases. The junction had 12 bases not matched to a gene; V was cut back by 7 bases and J by 3 bases. The germline V gene has CDR1 SNHLY and CDR2 FYNNEI. This CDR3 contains 15 residues. The chain's CDR3 is CASKEEPGQHYEQYF. The CDR3 DNA reads as TGTGCCAGCAAGGAAGAGCCGGGACAGCACTACGAGCAGTACTTC.

There are a few counts of this clone. This rearrangement joins TRBV29-1 to TRBJ1-2; D not certain. This CDR3 is built from 14 residues. Deletions cut 4 bases from V and 0 bases from J, with 12 bases between. In germline, CDR1 is SQVTM, CDR2 ANQGSEA. Written as DNA, the CDR3 is TGCAGCGTTGCTCCGACACAAGCTAACTATGGCTACACCTTC. Translating it yields CSVAPTQANYGYTF.

V usage is TRBV6-1 and J usage is TRBJ1-2; TRBD1 aligns across 9 bases. The CDR3 spans 16 residues. CDR1 MNHNS and CDR2 SASEGT come from the germline V gene. With V trimmed by 2 bases and J by 5 bases, 9 bases remained unmatched. CDR3 sequence (DNA): TGTGCCAGCAGTGAAAGGGGACAGGGATTATTGTATGGCTACACCTTC. It yields the protein CASSERGQGLLYGYTF.

This chain connects TRBV28 to TRBJ2-7, with unresolved D. CDR1 is MDHEN and CDR2 is SYDVKM in the germline V gene. The length of the CDR3 is 12 residues. Trimming pared 8 bases from V and 0 bases from J, leaving 8 bases between. CDR3 amino acids: CASSIPSYEQYF. The CDR3 coding sequence is TGTGCCAGCTCTATACCCTCCTACGAGCAGTACTTC.

CDR3 coding DNA: TGTGCCAGCTCACCACCAAGGAACACAGGGGGCTACGAGCAGTACTTC. Translated, it gives CASSPPRNTGGYEQYF. This chain joins TRBV18 and TRBJ2-7; TRBD1 matches at 8 bases. Germline CDR1 reads KGHSH; CDR2 reads LQKENI. The CDR3 totals 16 residues. Losses at the gene ends were 0 bases for V and 3 bases for J; bases not matched to a gene: 7.

This clone was recorded once. The rearrangement joins TRBV7-2 to TRBJ2-5; D gene uncertain. The CDR3 sequence is 13 residues long. Germline CDR1 SGHTA, CDR2 FQGNSA. V dropped 3 bases and J dropped 1 base, with 6 bases sitting between them. DNA of the CDR3: TGTGCCAGCAGCTTGAGCGTCCAAGAGACCCAGTACTTC. Protein product: CASSLSVQETQYF.

The rearrangement links TRBV6-5 to TRBJ2-1, with TRBD2 matching over 10 bases. The CDR3 is made up of 13 amino acids. Looked up from germline, CDR1 is MNHEY and CDR2 is SVGAGI. The trim removed 4 bases at V and 8 bases at J, leaving 2 bases unmatched. CDR3 residues: CASSWLAGDEQFF. The CDR3 DNA is TGTGCCAGCAGTTGGCTAGCGGGGGATGAGCAGTTCTTC.

CDR3 DNA: TGTGCCACCAGTGGGAGGAATTCGGACATTCAGTACTTC. Translated: CATSGRNSDIQYF. The J gene is TRBJ2-4, the V gene TRBV24-1, with D maybe TRBD2 (5 bases). The V gene's germline CDR1 is KGHDR and CDR2 SFDVKD. Deletions cut 5 bases from V and 8 bases from J, with 12 bases between. The CDR3 loop spans 13 amino acids.

This clone was seen only once. The chain employs TRBV2 and TRBJ1-6; 8 bases map to TRBD1. Germline CDR1 and CDR2: SNHLY and FYNNEI. The junction had 7 bases not matched to a gene; V was cut back by 6 bases and J by 6 bases. The CDR3 has 15 amino acids. The CDR3 is CASSRFGQGNSPLHF. In nucleotides, the CDR3 is TGTGCCAGCAGCCGATTTGGACAGGGTAATTCACCCCTCCACTTT.

The chain joins TRBV25-1 to TRBJ1-2; D is uncertain. V was shortened by 5 bases and J by 0 bases, with 4 bases between the two germline ends. CDR3 size: 12 residues. The germline CDR1 and CDR2 sequences are MGHDK and SYGVNS. CDR3 coding DNA: TGTGCCAGCAGTAACACTAACTATGGCTACACCTTC. Translation gives CASSNTNYGYTF.

This clone was counted a few times. This sequence joins TRBV9 and TRBJ2-7; 11 bases are shared with TRBD1. The junction had 6 bases not matched to a gene; V was cut back by 1 base and J by 6 bases. The CDR3 is made up of 15 amino acids. Germline V CDR1 and CDR2: SGDLS, YYNGEE. This CDR3 reads CASSVSGQGGSEQYF. As DNA, the CDR3 is TGTGCCAGCAGCGTATCGGGACAGGGGGGGTCCGAGCAGTACTTC.

A few counts support this clone. V is TRBV5-1 and J is TRBJ2-7; no definite D call. This CDR3 comprises 14 residues. Trimming took 2 bases from V and 0 from J, leaving 9 bases between them. Germline V gene data show CDR1 as SGHRS and CDR2 as YFSETQ. CDR3 loop: CASSFQDSSYEQYF. The CDR3 bases are TGCGCCAGCAGCTTCCAGGATAGCTCCTACGAGCAGTACTTC. The variable domain in full, with the rest retrieved from reference TRBV5-1 and TRBJ2-7, is KAGVTQTPRYLIKTRGQQVTLSCSPISGHRSVSWYQQTPGQGLQFLFEYFSETQRNKGNFPGRFSGRQFSNSRSEMNVSTLELGDSALYLCASSFQDSSYEQYFGPGTRLTVT.

The V and J genes are TRBV13 and TRBJ1-1; D is possibly TRBD1 (5 bases). V lost 2 bases to trimming and J lost 4 bases, with 14 bases between them. The CDR3 sequence is 15 residues long. Per germline, CDR1 PRHDT and CDR2 FYEKMQ (reference sequence). CDR3 amino acids: CASSLTRDRATEAFF. CDR3 in DNA: TGTGCCAGCAGCTTAACCAGGGATAGGGCCACTGAAGCTTTCTTT.

The chain carries TRBV4-1 and TRBJ2-3, with 7 bases identical to TRBD2. The CDR3 consists of 18 residues. Germline CDR1 MGHRA, CDR2 YSYEKL. Trimming cost V 0 bases and J 2 bases; bases outside gene matches: 11. CDR3 coding DNA: TGCGCCAGCAGCCAAGATGGGGGGGGAGCGGGGCCCACAGATACGCAGTATTTT. It is translated as CASSQDGGGAGPTDTQYF.

The gene calls are TRBV6-5 and TRBJ2-2, with 8 bases fitting TRBD1. This CDR3 comprises 14 residues. From germline, CDR1 is MNHEY and CDR2 SVGAGI. The CDR3 bases are TGTGTCGACATGGACAGGGCCGTCACCGGGGAGCTGTTTTTT. It specifies CVDMDRAVTGELFF.

The CDR3 region is CASGFQGGTEAFF. CDR3 coding DNA: TGTGCCAGTGGATTCCAGGGTGGCACTGAAGCTTTCTTT. This chain connects TRBV3-1 (or the pseudogene TRBV3-2) to TRBJ1-1, with D maybe TRBD1 (5 bases). CDR1 is LGHDT and CDR2 is YNNKEL in the germline V gene (reference sequence). The CDR3 consists of 13 residues. With 9 bases removed from V and 4 bases from J, the gap between germline ends came to 15 bases.

A few counts support this clone. The chain has TRBV19 and TRBJ1-5, with D unclear. The germline gives CDR1 LNHDA, CDR2 SQIVND (reference sequence). Deletions cut 6 bases from V and 0 bases from J, with 12 bases between. The CDR3 is made up of 15 amino acids. For the CDR3, the DNA is TGTGCCAGTAGCATTGCGGGGTATAGCAATCAGCCCCAGCATTTT. It codes for CASSIAGYSNQPQHF.

V is TRBV11-2 and J is TRBJ2-7; D gene ambiguous. CDR3 length: 15 amino acids. Trimming pared 0 bases from V and 2 bases from J, leaving 11 bases between. Per germline, CDR1 SGHAT and CDR2 FQNNGV. CDR3 residues: CASSLEAGGAYEQYF. Written as DNA, the CDR3 is TGTGCCAGCAGCTTAGAGGCCGGCGGAGCCTACGAGCAGTACTTC.